The source of this T cell receptor (beta chain) is a study of T cell responses to AZD1222 COVID-19 vaccine (dated by TCRdb to the early 2020s). Looking at the study overall: TCR sequencing was performed for about 240 trial participants, of whom about 210 were given two doses of AZD1222 and approximately 26 were given two doses of MenACWY control vaccine. Trial participants were enrolled by age into 18-55, 56-69 and 70-plus year subgroups, with roughly 160, 29 and 62 TCR-sequenced participants respectively. The full study reports these points: After two AZD1222 doses, both the breadth and the depth of spike-specific TCRs were significantly higher than at day 0 and than in MenACWY recipients. Because no samples from the day 14 peak response were available, repertoires could be characterized only after the peak T cell response. Vaccine-associated CD4 TCRs spanned the whole spike protein, with dominant responses in regions 160-218 and 743-854. The 56-69-year group was small, and its depth increase did not reach significance, likely because of low power. Epitopes outside the regions mutated in the B.1.351 and B.1.1.7 variants were reportedly recognized by nearly half of the unique spike-specific TCRs. Conclusions about previously exposed vaccinees were limited because only six AZD1222 recipients were SARS-CoV-2 seropositive at baseline. Most participants were white British and females outnumbered males, and the authors suggested that clonal diversity may have been underestimated.

In the case of this clone: No antigen is known for it. Base-call qualities are not available, and no considerably larger clone is one nucleotide away.

The time point label corresponds to: about 28 days (+/-7) after the second vaccine dose. The sample's treatment or condition, from its label and the paper: meningococcal conjugate vaccine given as trial control. Vaccinee samples came from UK trials COV001 and COV002, including a single-blind randomized controlled phase 2/3 trial of AZD1222 (ChAdOx1 nCoV-19) in healthy adults. Trial participant PBMC samples were collected at day 0 and day 28 after the second dose for TCRbeta chain sequencing. The CDR3 regions of human TCRbeta chains were subjected to immunosequencing. The authors' analysis ran thus. Repertoire TCRs were matched against a reference library of SARS-CoV-2-specific TCRs generated with the MIRA antigen-specificity platform. Breadth meant the fraction of unique TCRs that were SARS-CoV-2-associated, whereas depth meant the fraction of total T cells that were SARS-CoV-2-associated. Using the MIRA data, each spike-specific TCR was mapped to the spike region that the TCR reacts to and placed in a CD4 or CD8 class. Log10-transformed breadth and depth values were compared by one-way ANOVA with Sidak's multiple comparisons tests. Not all clones reach the TCRdb copy of this immuneACCESS table, which keeps in-frame sequences only. Checked studies attribute under half of the gap to unresolved V genes and leave the rest unexplained. V and J calls and clone size are copied from that table; D and trimming were computed from the DNA. The sample profile shows 150,000 to 200,000 clones; roughly 92% of them were found once. The ten largest account for 3.5% to 4% of the sample.

The germline V gene yields SGHDT for CDR1 and YYEEEE for CDR2. The CDR3 has 16 amino acids, counting the end cysteine and phenylalanine. The kept DNA is CDR3 alone, 48 bases in frame from the first base. After removal of 0 bases from V and 7 bases from J, the junction retains 12 bases not matched to a gene. This sample comprised peripheral blood, obtained 28 days after the second dose of the MenACWY control vaccine. The sequence came from an adult who received the MenACWY meningococcal vaccine as a control. Recombination joined TRBV5-6 with TRBJ2-7, and TRBD1 matches 8 of the central bases. The nucleotide sequence is given as TGTGCCAGCAGCTTGGATCCGGGACAGGTAATTGGGGAGCAGTACTTC. This encodes CASSLDPGQVIGEQYF. The CDR3 plus the reference TRBV5-6 and TRBJ2-7 genes for the other parts give the full variable domain: DAGVTQSPTHLIKTRGQQVTLRCSPKSGHDTVSWYQQALGQGPQFIFQYYEEEERQRGNFPDRFSGHQFPNYSSELNVNALLLGDSALYLCASSLDPGQVIGEQYFGPGTRLTVT.